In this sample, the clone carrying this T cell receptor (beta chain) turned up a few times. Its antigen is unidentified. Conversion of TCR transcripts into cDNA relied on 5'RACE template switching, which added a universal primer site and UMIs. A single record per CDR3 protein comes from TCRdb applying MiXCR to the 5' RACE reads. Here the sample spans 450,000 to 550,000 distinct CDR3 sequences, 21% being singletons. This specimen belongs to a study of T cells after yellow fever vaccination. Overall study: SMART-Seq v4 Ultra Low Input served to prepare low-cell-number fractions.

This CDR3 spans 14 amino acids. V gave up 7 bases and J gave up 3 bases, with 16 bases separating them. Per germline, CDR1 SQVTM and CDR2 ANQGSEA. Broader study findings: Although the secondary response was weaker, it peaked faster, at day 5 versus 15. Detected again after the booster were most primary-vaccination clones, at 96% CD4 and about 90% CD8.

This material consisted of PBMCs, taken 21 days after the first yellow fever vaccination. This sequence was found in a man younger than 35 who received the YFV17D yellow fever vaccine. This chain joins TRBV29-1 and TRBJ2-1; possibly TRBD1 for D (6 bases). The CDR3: CSASTGFVYNEQFF. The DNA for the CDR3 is TGCAGCGCGAGTACAGGGTTTGTCTACAATGAGCAGTTCTTC.